This T cell receptor (beta chain) was captured by sequencing in a study of regulatory T cells in long-lasting Graves disease. This clonotype appeared many times. This CDR3 is 16 amino acids long. The V segment lost 5 bases and the J segment 6 bases; nucleotides outside the gene matches: 10. CDR1 and CDR2 (germline): SGHTA, FQGNSA. Researchers made TCR beta libraries by using iRepertoire HTBI primers and running Arm-PCR on CDR3 regions. One entry per CDR3 protein, called by TCRdb with MiXCR from the multiplex PCR reads. The sample lists 410,000 or so distinct CDR3 sequences, approximately 15% seen once, with 16% in the top ten. As for time point: newly diagnosed GD, antithyroid drugs for less than 3 months. From RNA extracted from PBMCs, the TCR library was made. This same sample was also part of a study on T cells in Graves' hyperthyroidism and ophthalmopathy.

The sample consisted of peripheral blood mononuclear cells (PBMCs), taken at new diagnosis, from a patient treated with antithyroid drugs. The source is a woman in her 30s with Graves disease. The rearrangement links TRBV7-2 to TRBJ2-7, with 13 bases that match TRBD2. The CDR3 DNA sequence: TGTGCCAGCAGCCCAAGCGGGACTAGCGGGGCGGCCGAGCAGTACTTC. This translates into CASSPSGTSGAAEQYF.